The sequence of this T cell receptor beta chain was determined in a study of T cells after posttransplantation cyclophosphamide. Germline-derived CDR1 and CDR2 are MNHNY and SVGAGI (reference sequence). V lost 5 bases to trimming and J lost 4 bases, with 8 bases between them. The CDR3 consists of 12 residues. The naive gate required viable CD3+CD4+ or CD3+CD8+ cells with CCR7+CD45RA+CD45RO-CD95-CD27+CD28+ phenotype. Method: immunoSEQ multiplex PCR; TCRdb's copy keeps in-frame clones and lacks some. Of 25,000 to 35,000 clones detected, about 90% appear once; the ten largest clones hold roughly 0.25%. The clonotype comes from a woman in her sixties or seventies in good health, CMV-negative, and a related stem cell transplant donor. What was sequenced was naive CD4+ T cells sorted from PBMCs. The chain couples TRBV6-6 to TRBJ1-1, with a weak D call TRBD1 (5 bases). The CDR3 DNA reads TGTGCCAGCAGTAGGGGTGGCACTGAAGCTTTCTTT. It yields the protein CASSRGGTEAFF.